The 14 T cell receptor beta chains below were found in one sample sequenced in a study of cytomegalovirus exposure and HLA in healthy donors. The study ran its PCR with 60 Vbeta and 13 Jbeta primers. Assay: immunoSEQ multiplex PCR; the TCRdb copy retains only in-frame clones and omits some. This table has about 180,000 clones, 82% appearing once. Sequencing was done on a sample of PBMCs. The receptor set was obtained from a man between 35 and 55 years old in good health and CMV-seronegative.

CDR3 sequence reads: CASSSWTTNTDTQYF. CDR3 bases: TGTGCCAGCAGCTCTTGGACTACCAACACAGATACGCAGTATTTT. This chain joins TRBV9 and TRBJ2-3; a weak D match, TRBD2 (6 bases). The CDR3 is made up of 15 amino acids. Germline V gene sequence: CDR1 SGDLS, CDR2 YYNGEE. V was clipped by 4 bases and J by 2 bases, with 14 bases between them.

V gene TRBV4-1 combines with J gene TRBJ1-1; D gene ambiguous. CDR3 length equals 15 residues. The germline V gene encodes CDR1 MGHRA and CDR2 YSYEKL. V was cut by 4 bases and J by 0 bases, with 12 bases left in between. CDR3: CASSPQVVMNTEAFF. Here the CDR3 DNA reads TGCGCCAGCAGCCCCCAGGTGGTCATGAACACTGAAGCTTTCTTT.

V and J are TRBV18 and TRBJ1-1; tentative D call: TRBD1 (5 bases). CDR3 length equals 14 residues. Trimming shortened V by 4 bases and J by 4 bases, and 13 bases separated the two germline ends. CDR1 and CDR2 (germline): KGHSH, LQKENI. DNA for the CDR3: TGTGCCAGCTCACTTTCCTCAGGGCGCACTGAAGCTTTCTTT. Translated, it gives CASSLSSGRTEAFF.

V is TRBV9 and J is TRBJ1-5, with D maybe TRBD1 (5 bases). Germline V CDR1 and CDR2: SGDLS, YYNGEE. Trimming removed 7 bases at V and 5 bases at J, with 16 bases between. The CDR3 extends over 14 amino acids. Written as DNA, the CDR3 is TGTGCCAGCGGAAATTTCGGGGGGGATCAGCCCCAGCATTTT. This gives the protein CASGNFGGDQPQHF.

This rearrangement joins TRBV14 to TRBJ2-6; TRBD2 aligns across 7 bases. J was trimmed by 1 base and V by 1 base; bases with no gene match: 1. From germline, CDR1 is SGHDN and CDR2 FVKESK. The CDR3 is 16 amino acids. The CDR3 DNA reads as TGTGCCAGCAGCCAAGTAGCGGGTTCTGGGGCCAACGTCCTGACTTTC. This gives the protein CASSQVAGSGANVLTF.

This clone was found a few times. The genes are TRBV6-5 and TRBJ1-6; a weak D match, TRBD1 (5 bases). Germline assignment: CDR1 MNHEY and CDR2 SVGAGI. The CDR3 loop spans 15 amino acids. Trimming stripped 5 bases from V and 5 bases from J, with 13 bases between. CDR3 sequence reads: CASSPGTINNSPLHF. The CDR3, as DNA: TGTGCCAGCAGTCCAGGGACTATTAATAATTCACCCCTCCACTTT.

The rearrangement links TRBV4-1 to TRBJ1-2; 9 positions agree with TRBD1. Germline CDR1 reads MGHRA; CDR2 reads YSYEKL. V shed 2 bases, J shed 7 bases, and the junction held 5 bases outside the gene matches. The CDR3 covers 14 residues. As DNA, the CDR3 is TGCGCCAGCAGCCAAAACAGGGGGCGAGGTGGCTACACCTTC. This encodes CASSQNRGRGGYTF.

This CDR3 is CASRRINFLYGYTF. CDR3 DNA sequence: TGTGCCAGCAGGCGTATTAACTTCCTTTATGGCTACACCTTC. V is TRBV28 and J is TRBJ1-2; D unclear. CDR1 is MDHEN and CDR2 is SYDVKM in the germline V gene. V dropped 6 bases and J dropped 5 bases, with 16 bases sitting between them. CDR3 length: 14 amino acids.

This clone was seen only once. CDR3 loop: CAWSVLRQTYSSYNEQFF. CDR3 bases: TGTGCCTGGAGTGTTTTACGACAGACGTATAGCTCCTACAATGAGCAGTTCTTC. V and J are TRBV30 and TRBJ2-1; tentative D call: TRBD1 (5 bases). The germline V gene encodes CDR1 GTSNPN and CDR2 SVGIG (reference sequence). The V gene lost 0 bases and the J gene lost 0 bases, with 18 bases spanning the gap. The CDR3 runs 18 residues.

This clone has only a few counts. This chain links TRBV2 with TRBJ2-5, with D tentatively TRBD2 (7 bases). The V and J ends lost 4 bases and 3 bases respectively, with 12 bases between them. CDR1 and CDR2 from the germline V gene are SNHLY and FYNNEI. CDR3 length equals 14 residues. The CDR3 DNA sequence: TGTGCCAGCAGTGTAGGGGGGGCCGAAGAGACCCAGTACTTC. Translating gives CASSVGGAEETQYF.

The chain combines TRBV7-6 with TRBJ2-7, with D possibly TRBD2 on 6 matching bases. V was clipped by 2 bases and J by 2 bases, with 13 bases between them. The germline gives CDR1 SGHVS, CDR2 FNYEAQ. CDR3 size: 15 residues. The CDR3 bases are TGTGCCAGCAGCTTAATCGGGGGAAGGGCCTACGAGCAGTACTTC. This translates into CASSLIGGRAYEQYF.

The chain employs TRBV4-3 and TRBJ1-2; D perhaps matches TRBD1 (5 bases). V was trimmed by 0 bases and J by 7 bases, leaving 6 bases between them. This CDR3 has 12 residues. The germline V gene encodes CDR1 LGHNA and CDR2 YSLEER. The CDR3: CASSQDRAGYTF. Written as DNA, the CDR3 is TGCGCCAGCAGCCAAGACAGGGCTGGCTACACCTTC.

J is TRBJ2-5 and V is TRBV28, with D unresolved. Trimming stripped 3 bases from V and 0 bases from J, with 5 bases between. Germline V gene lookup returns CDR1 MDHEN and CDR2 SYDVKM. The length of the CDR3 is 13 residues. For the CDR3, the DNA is TGTGCCAGCAGTTTCGGTAACCAAGAGACCCAGTACTTC. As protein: CASSFGNQETQYF.

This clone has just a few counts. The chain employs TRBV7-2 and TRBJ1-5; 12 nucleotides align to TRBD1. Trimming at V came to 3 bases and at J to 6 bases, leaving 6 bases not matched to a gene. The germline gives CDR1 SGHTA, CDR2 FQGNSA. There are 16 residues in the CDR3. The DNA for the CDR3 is TGTGCCAGCAGCTTGGGGACAGGGGGCACCAGTCAGCCCCAGCATTTT. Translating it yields CASSLGTGGTSQPQHF.